Given below is one TCR beta chain in context. The V end lost 2 bases, the J end lost 0 bases, and 12 bases lay between the germline ends. Germline V gives CDR1 SGHRS, CDR2 YFSETQ. This CDR3 has 16 amino acids. This sample was taken from a study of blood T cell repertoires in COVID-19. Across the study: Samples of COVID-19 (acute and convalescent) were obtained from the United States, Italy and Spain. PBMCs, B-cell-depleted T cells, or T cells provided the cDNA or gDNA that made up the material.

Original processing notes: Counts of nucleated cells, estimated from reference gene primer amplification, were obtained. The protocol was immunoSEQ multiplex PCR, while the TCRdb copy is restricted to in-frame clones and leaves out a portion. The V and J calls and clone size are taken from that table; D and trimming were inferred from the DNA. The sample lists about 230,000 clones, roughly 83% occurring once. V is TRBV5-1 and J is TRBJ1-3; D is unresolved. The receptor was derived from a woman in her 70s with active or convalescent COVID-19. Sequenced input: peripheral blood. CDR3 residues: CASSLNGGDSGNTIYF. The DNA of the CDR3 is TGCGCCAGCAGCTTAAATGGTGGAGACTCTGGAAACACCATATATTTT.